Sequencing of this T cell receptor (beta chain) was carried out in a study of blood T cell repertoires in COVID-19. At the level of the study: Sites in the United States, Italy and Spain provided acute and convalescent COVID-19 samples. T cells, B-cell-depleted T cells, or PBMCs provided the cDNA or gDNA that served as material.

In the authors' workflow: Estimated nucleated cell counts came from reference gene primer amplification. Sequencing was performed with immunoSEQ multiplex PCR; in TCRdb, only in-frame clones are kept and a portion is missing. V, J and clone size are those of that table, while D and trimming were read from the DNA. The data hold roughly 49,000 clones, with around 83% observed a single time. Germline values: CDR1 SGHDN, CDR2 FVKESK. V lost 8 bases and J 6 bases, leaving 17 bases between the germline ends. CDR3 size: 13 residues. Sequencing used peripheral blood. The rearrangement uses TRBV14 and TRBJ2-7; a possible D gene is TRBD1 (6 bases). This sequence originates from a woman at least 80 years old with acute or convalescent COVID-19. The CDR3 DNA follows: TGTGCCAGCGACATAGGGGGTTCGGGCGAGCAGTACTTC. This sequence encodes CASDIGGSGEQYF.